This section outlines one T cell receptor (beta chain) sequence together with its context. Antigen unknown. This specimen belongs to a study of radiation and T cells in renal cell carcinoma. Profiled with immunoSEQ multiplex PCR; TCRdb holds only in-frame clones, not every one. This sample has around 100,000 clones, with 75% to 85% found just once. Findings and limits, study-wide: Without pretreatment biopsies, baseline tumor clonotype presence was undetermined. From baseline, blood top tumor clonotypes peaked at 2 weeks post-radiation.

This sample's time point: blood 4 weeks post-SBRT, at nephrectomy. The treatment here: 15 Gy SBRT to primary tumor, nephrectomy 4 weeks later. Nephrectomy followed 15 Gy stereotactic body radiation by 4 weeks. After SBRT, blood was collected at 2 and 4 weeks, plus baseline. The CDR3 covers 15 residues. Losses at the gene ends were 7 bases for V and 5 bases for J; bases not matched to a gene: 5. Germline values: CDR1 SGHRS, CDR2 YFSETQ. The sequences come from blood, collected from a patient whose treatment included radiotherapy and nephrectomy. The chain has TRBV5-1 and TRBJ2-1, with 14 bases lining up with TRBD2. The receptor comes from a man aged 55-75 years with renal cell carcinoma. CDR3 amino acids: CASRLAGGTNNEQFF. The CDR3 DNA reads TGCGCCAGCCGACTAGCGGGAGGGACCAACAATGAGCAGTTCTTC.